The 3 T cell receptor beta chains presented below share a single source sample, sequenced in a study of OX40 agonist ivuxolimab in advanced cancers. The method was immunoSEQ multiplex PCR; TCRdb's version includes in-frame clones alone and lacks a portion of them. Of tens of thousands of clones listed, roughly 84% are singletons. This specimen was CD4+ or CD8+ T cells sorted from blood, taken in a trial of the OX40 agonist ivuxolimab. These receptor sequences come from an adult with an advanced solid tumor such as melanoma, head and neck, liver or kidney cancer.

This chain joins TRBV6-1 and TRBJ1-1, with 7 bases aligning to TRBD1. The trim removed 4 bases at V and 10 bases at J, leaving 6 bases unmatched. The length of the CDR3 is 12 residues. Germline loops: CDR1 MNHNS, CDR2 SASEGT. CDR3 nucleotides: TGTGCCAGCAGTGGAGACAGGGTGGCAGCTTTCTTT. Its translation: CASSGDRVAAFF.

The CDR3 nucleotides read TGTGCAAGTCGCCTAGGACAGGGAGGCTCCTATAATTCACCCCTCCACTTT. This encodes CASRLGQGGSYNSPLHF. The chain couples TRBV12-2 to TRBJ1-6; TRBD1, as called in the table, went unchecked against the DNA. TRBV12-2 is a pseudogene. The CDR3 length is 17 residues.

The V gene is TRBV11-2, the J gene TRBJ2-5; 8 bases map to TRBD2. This CDR3 spans 16 amino acids. V was clipped by 8 bases and J by 5 bases; unmatched bases: 16. The germline gives CDR1 SGHAT, CDR2 FQNNGV. The CDR3 reads CASGLQGAGVAETQYF. For the CDR3, the DNA is TGTGCCAGCGGACTTCAAGGAGCGGGGGTAGCTGAGACCCAGTACTTC.